A selection of T cell receptor beta chains follows, all from one sample in a study of blood T cell repertoires in COVID-19. The table came from immunoSEQ multiplex PCR; TCRdb's copy has only in-frame clones and leaves some out. Here the sample spans some 270,000 clones, around 82% being singletons. Input material: PBMCs or T cells enriched from blood (not recorded which). The receptors originated from a man in his fifties or sixties who had recovered from COVID-19. Each CDR3 is given without its conserved first and last residue. The D gene is left open where the match is weak. For some rows the clone size is stated as once, few or many, or as a class when expanded; others skip it.

clone_size	d_call	j_call	v_call	cdr3_aa
NA	NA	TRBJ1-1	TRBV9	ASSPRTDTEAF
NA	NA	TRBJ2-3	TRBV11-2	ASSLEGVYLDTQY
NA	TRBD1	TRBJ2-5	TRBV28	ASSLSGQGGQETQY
NA	NA	TRBJ1-3	TRBV6-5	ASRKESSGNTIY
NA	NA	TRBJ1-5	TRBV12-5	ASGLSGGLQQPQH
NA	TRBD2	TRBJ2-7	TRBV5-6	ASSSETSGTYEQY
NA	TRBD1	TRBJ1-2	TRBV27	ASSLQGAGGYT
NA	NA	TRBJ1-1	TRBV19	ASSPQGLQEAF
once	TRBD1	TRBJ1-1	TRBV7-8	ASSFLLGGATEAF
few	NA	TRBJ1-2	TRBV3-1/TRBV3-2	ASSQGAGAIHGYT
NA	NA	TRBJ2-7	TRBV28	ASTPRGPPYEQY
NA	TRBD1	TRBJ1-5	TRBV7-2	ASSPTPGGFVRPQH
NA	TRBD2	TRBJ2-1	TRBV19	ASRMGTRGDNEQF
once	TRBD1	TRBJ1-3	TRBV19	ASRNGQAPSGNTIY
NA	NA	TRBJ2-7	TRBV25-1	ASTEGGGYEQY
NA	NA	TRBJ2-5	TRBV4-1	ASSPLSAQETQY
NA	NA	TRBJ2-3	TRBV7-3	ASSLAGTRTDTQY
NA	NA	TRBJ2-7	TRBV12-5	ASGLAGFGEQY
NA	TRBD2	TRBJ2-5	TRBV5-1	ASSLLASGTSGD
once	NA	TRBJ2-3	TRBV27	ASSPTDYRGDTQY
NA	NA	TRBJ2-7	TRBV28	ASPPMGQGSYEQY
NA	TRBD1	TRBJ1-4	TRBV6-5	ASSRQGSEKLF
few	NA	TRBJ2-7	TRBV7-2	ASSLTLAAYEQY
once	NA	TRBJ2-7	TRBV7-2	ASSLVVGDLYEQY
NA	NA	TRBJ1-5	TRBV5-8	ASRLTLHDSNQPQH
NA	NA	TRBJ2-7	TRBV5-5	ASSWNPGTYEQY
NA	TRBD2	TRBJ2-7	TRBV5-4	ASSPILAGGPHEQY
NA	TRBD2	TRBJ2-5	TRBV11-2	ASSLDRERGGFETQY
NA	NA	TRBJ2-1	TRBV19	ASGAGPGTHSYNEQF
NA	TRBD2	TRBJ2-3	TRBV15	ATSARLAGGTDTQY
NA	TRBD1	TRBJ2-7	TRBV29-1	SVQRTGPRTGHEQY
NA	NA	TRBJ1-1	TRBV5-1	ASSWGADGKNTEAF
NA	TRBD1	TRBJ1-1	TRBV30	AWDLQGANLNTEAF
few	TRBD2	TRBJ2-2	TRBV7-3	ASSPGPSGRAPGELF
NA	TRBD1	TRBJ1-5	TRBV18	ASSPWDSNQRQH
few	NA	TRBJ1-5	TRBV4-1	ASSQVGAQPQH
NA	NA	TRBJ1-2	TRBV9	ASSVGSTTRGYGYT
NA	TRBD2	TRBJ2-1	TRBV5-1	ASSLAASGGVSYNEQF
NA	NA	TRBJ2-5	TRBV18	ASSPPGHTTVETQY
once	TRBD1	TRBJ2-7	TRBV27	ASSLRSGTGVYEQY
few	TRBD2	TRBJ2-7	TRBV11-3	ASSFAGVGLYEQY
NA	TRBD1	TRBJ2-7	TRBV2	ASDRDSSYEQY
NA	NA	TRBJ2-7	TRBV6-4	ASISVSSSSYEQY
NA	NA	TRBJ2-3	TRBV4-1	ASSQDHRSTDTQY
NA	NA	TRBJ1-3	TRBV28	ASALARSSGNTIY
once	TRBD1	TRBJ2-3	TRBV7-6	ASSLAVGALGQGPDTQY
NA	TRBD1	TRBJ1-5	TRBV7-9	ASSLAPGQGSGNQPQH
NA	NA	TRBJ1-2	TRBV3-1/TRBV3-2	ASSPRGWGYT
NA	NA	TRBJ1-1	TRBV7-3	ASSLGGRRNTEAF
NA	NA	TRBJ1-2	TRBV6-5	ASSYARWDLTGYT
NA	NA	TRBJ2-7	TRBV4-3	ASSQGSTYEQY
NA	TRBD1	TRBJ1-1	TRBV29-1	SVRDRQFTEAF
NA	TRBD1	TRBJ2-1	TRBV5-6	ASSWGDRGNREQF
NA	TRBD1	TRBJ2-3	TRBV5-1	ASSAQGAGDTQY
NA	NA	TRBJ1-2	TRBV29-1	SVWSLLLEGYT